Only a few counts were recorded for the clone carrying this TCR beta chain. The antigen remains undetermined. The identical CDR3 is also encoded by other nucleotide sequences in the sample. These data come from a study of cytomegalovirus exposure and HLA in healthy donors. Researchers ran the PCR with 60 Vbeta and 13 Jbeta primers. Profiled with immunoSEQ multiplex PCR; TCRdb holds only in-frame clones, not every one. Here the sample spans 150,000 to 200,000 clones, roughly 80% being singletons. General observations from the study: In a later analysis, a missense DCLRE1C variant was linked to TCR beta V- and J-gene trimming. There was a cluster of highly shared sequence variants that was likely a sequencing artifact. It was reportedly the case that the classifier diagnosed cytomegalovirus status with high specificity and sensitivity.

V lost 2 bases and J 0 bases, leaving 5 bases between the germline ends. CDR3 length equals 14 residues. Germline V gene sequence: CDR1 MNHEY, CDR2 SMNVEV (reference sequence). Each donor was nominally healthy when sampled (though unrecorded immune exposures were likely). The TCR was taken from a woman aged 18-29 years in good health and CMV-seronegative. V gene TRBV27 combines with J gene TRBJ1-3; D uncertain. Sequenced material: PBMCs. The CDR3 sequence: CASSLRSSGNTIYF. CDR3 nucleotides: TGTGCCAGCAGTTTAAGGAGCTCTGGAAACACCATATATTTT.